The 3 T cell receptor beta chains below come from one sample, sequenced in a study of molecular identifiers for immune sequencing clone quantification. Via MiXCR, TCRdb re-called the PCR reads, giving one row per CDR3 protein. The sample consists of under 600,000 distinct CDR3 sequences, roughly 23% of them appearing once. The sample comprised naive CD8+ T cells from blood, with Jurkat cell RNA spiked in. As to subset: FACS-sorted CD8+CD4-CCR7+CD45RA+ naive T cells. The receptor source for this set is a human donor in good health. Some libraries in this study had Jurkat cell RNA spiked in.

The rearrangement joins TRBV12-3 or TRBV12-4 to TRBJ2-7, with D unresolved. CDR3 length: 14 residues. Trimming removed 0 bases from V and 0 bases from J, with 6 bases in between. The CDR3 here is CASSLARYSYEQYF. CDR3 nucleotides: TGTGCCAGCAGTTTAGCCAGGTACTCCTACGAGCAGTACTTC.

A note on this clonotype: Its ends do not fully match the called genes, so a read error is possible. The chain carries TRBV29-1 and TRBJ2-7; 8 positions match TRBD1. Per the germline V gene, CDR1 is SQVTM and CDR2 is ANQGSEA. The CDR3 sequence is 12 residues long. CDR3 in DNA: TGCAACGTTAGACAGGGGTTCCACGAGCAGTACTTC. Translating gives CNVRQGFHEQYF.

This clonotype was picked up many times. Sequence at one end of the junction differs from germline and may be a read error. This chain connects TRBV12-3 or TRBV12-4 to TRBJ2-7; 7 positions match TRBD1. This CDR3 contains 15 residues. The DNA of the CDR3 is TGTGCCAGCAGCTTAGTGGGGGACAGTTCCTACGAGCAGTACTTC. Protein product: CASSLVGDSSYEQYF.